Listed below are T cell receptor beta chains from one sample, sequenced in a study of OX40 agonist ivuxolimab in advanced cancers. Profiled with immunoSEQ multiplex PCR; TCRdb holds only in-frame clones, not every one. The sample has more than 80,000 clones, 87% seen once; the top ten hold 1.1% to 1.5%. The material sequenced was CD4+ or CD8+ T cells sorted from blood, taken in a trial of the OX40 agonist ivuxolimab. Every receptor here comes from an adult with an advanced solid tumor such as melanoma, head and neck, liver or kidney cancer. CDR3s include the opening cysteine and the closing phenylalanine or tryptophan. Some rows have no size entry. The others give once, few or many, or a class for an expanded clone.

v_call,clone_size,cdr3_aa
TRBV2,NA,CASRQGTEQYF
TRBV18,NA,CASSPSGFSSNQPQHF
TRBV9,NA,CASIGQGAKGNTIYF
TRBV7-3,NA,CASSLSLGRLNEQFF
TRBV7-2,NA,CASSPPAGGQETQYF
TRBV6-1,NA,CASSGGSNQPQHF
TRBV5-4,once,CASSGDRGGANYGYTF
TRBV6-6,NA,CASSYSIRGTEAFF
TRBV16,once,CASSPQSYNSPLHF
TRBV5-1,NA,CASSLKRDTIGTKNIQYF
TRBV2,few,CASSQLSTGSGNTIYF
TRBV5-1,NA,CASSSTGGNTIYF
TRBV4-1,NA,CASSRPGSNTGELFF